The 10 T cell receptor beta chains presented below share a single source sample, sequenced in a study of blood T cell repertoires in COVID-19. The protocol was immunoSEQ multiplex PCR, while the TCRdb copy is restricted to in-frame clones and leaves out a portion. The table records 300,000 to 350,000 clones, over 85% of them present only once. Specimen: PBMCs or T cells enriched from blood (not recorded which). All receptors derive from a woman aged 25 to 39 who had recovered from COVID-19.

The chain joins TRBV18 to TRBJ1-1; D may be TRBD1 (6 bases). Germline values: CDR1 KGHSH, CDR2 LQKENI. The V end was cut by 5 bases, the J end by 1 base, with 17 bases between. This CDR3 has 16 residues. This CDR3 is CASSSLFSTGNTEAFF. CDR3 in DNA: TGTGCCAGCTCATCCCTATTTTCGACAGGGAACACTGAAGCTTTCTTT.

V is TRBV30 and J is TRBJ1-3, with 8 bases aligning to TRBD1. J was trimmed by 2 bases and V by 5 bases; bases with no gene match: 11. The CDR3 extends over 16 amino acids. Looked up from germline, CDR1 is GTSNPN and CDR2 is SVGIG (reference sequence). As DNA, the CDR3 is TGTGCCTGGGGGACAGGTGTTATATCGGCTGGAAACACCATATATTTT. It is translated as CAWGTGVISAGNTIYF.

This chain joins TRBV4-3 and TRBJ2-1; 10 bases are shared with TRBD2. With V trimmed by 1 base and J by 0 bases, 0 bases remained unmatched. CDR1 LGHNA and CDR2 YSLEER come from the germline V gene. The CDR3 sequence is 16 residues long. CDR3 sequence reads: CASSQVAGGSYNEQFF. The CDR3 bases are TGCGCCAGCAGCCAAGTAGCGGGAGGCTCCTACAATGAGCAGTTCTTC.

This chain links TRBV10-2 with TRBJ1-3; D is uncertain. The CDR3 is 16 residues long. Trimming left V 6 bases short and J 0 bases short, with 15 bases between. Germline CDR1 WSHSY, CDR2 SAAADI. The CDR3 DNA reads as TGCGCCAGCAGCCCAGCGTCCGGGTCCTCTGGAAACACCATATATTTT. Translated, it gives CASSPASGSSGNTIYF.

The chain is built from TRBV12-1 and TRBJ1-4; TRBD1, as called in the table, went unchecked against the DNA. TRBV12-1 is tagged as a pseudogene. The CDR3 runs to 16 residues. This CDR3 is CASSFVVTGWGEKLFF. In DNA form, the CDR3 reads TGTGCCAGCAGCTTTGTAGTAACAGGGTGGGGTGAAAAACTGTTTTTT.

This chain links TRBV3-1 (or the pseudogene TRBV3-2) with TRBJ2-1, with D possibly TRBD2 on 6 matching bases. This CDR3 has 14 residues. Trimming removed 1 base at V and 8 bases at J, with 12 bases between. From germline, CDR1 is LGHDT and CDR2 YNNKEL (reference sequence). The CDR3, as DNA: TGTGCCAGCAGCCAAGTTTTCGGGAGCGATGAGCAGTTCTTC. It codes for CASSQVFGSDEQFF.

The genes are TRBV6-5 and TRBJ2-1, with 8 bases that match TRBD2. Germline trimming cut 2 bases from V and 5 bases from J; bases unmatched to any gene: 5. This CDR3 has 15 residues. Germline loops: CDR1 MNHEY, CDR2 SVGAGI. The CDR3 region has the DNA TGTGCCAGCAGTTACCCCACTAGCGGACACAATGAGCAGTTCTTC. Amino acids: CASSYPTSGHNEQFF.

This chain links TRBV9 with TRBJ1-3; D might be TRBD1 (6 bases). The germline CDR1 and CDR2 sequences are SGDLS and YYNGEE. V was pared by 2 bases and J by 2 bases, with 20 bases between. CDR3 size: 18 residues. CDR3 bases: TGTGCCAGCAGCGTCCTGGGGGCAGGGACACTCACTGGAAACACCATATATTTT. Translated: CASSVLGAGTLTGNTIYF.

The chain couples TRBV6-5 to TRBJ2-3; TRBD1 is a possible D gene (7 bases). The CDR3 length is 13 residues. Between the trimmed V and J ends, which lost 7 bases and 3 bases, there was a span of 11 bases. Germline assignment: CDR1 MNHEY and CDR2 SVGAGI. The CDR3 loop reads CASMAGGTDTQYF. The CDR3 bases are TGTGCCAGCATGGCAGGGGGGACAGATACGCAGTATTTT.

This clone has a single count. CDR3 protein: CASGREQVVTNEKLFF. CDR3 nucleotides: TGTGCCAGCGGCAGGGAACAGGTTGTGACTAATGAAAAACTGTTTTTT. This chain uses TRBV5-5 with TRBJ1-4, with D possibly TRBD1 on 5 matching bases. The V end was cut by 7 bases, the J end by 2 bases, with 18 bases between. CDR1 and CDR2 (germline): SGHKS, YYEKEE (reference sequence). This CDR3 spans 16 amino acids.